These 21 T cell receptor beta chains were all obtained from the same sample, sequenced in a study of neurological immune-mediated disorders. A single record per CDR3 protein comes from TCRdb applying MiXCR to the 5' RACE reads. This table has about 46,000 distinct CDR3 sequences, 1.9% appearing once. The specimen sequenced was PBMCs. The receptor source for this set is a middle-aged woman with multiple sclerosis.

This clonotype was seen ten or more times. The chain is built from TRBV3-1 and TRBJ1-4; unclear D gene. Germline V gene lookup returns CDR1 LGHDT and CDR2 YNNKEL (reference sequence). The CDR3 consists of 17 residues. The V end was cut by 1 base, the J end by 6 bases, with 18 bases between. DNA for the CDR3: TGTGCCAGCAGCCAAGCAATCCCGACTGACTCGGATGAAAAACTGTTTTTT. Amino acid sequence: CASSQAIPTDSDEKLFF. The complete variable domain, with remaining parts taken from reference TRBV3-1 and TRBJ1-4, reads DTAVSQTPKYLVTQMGNDKSIKCEQNLGHDTMYWYKQDSKKFLKIMFSYNNKELIINETVPNRFSPKSPDKAHLNLHINSLELGDSAVYFCASSQAIPTDSDEKLFFGSGTQLSVL.

This clonotype was detected many times. The V call is TRBV20-1, the J call TRBJ2-2; a possible D gene is TRBD1 (6 bases). Looked up from germline, CDR1 is DFQATT and CDR2 is SNEGSKA (reference sequence). V lost 3 bases and J lost 4, with 12 bases in between. The CDR3 sequence is 14 residues long. The CDR3 spells CSASLQGFTGELFF. The DNA of the CDR3 is TGCAGTGCTAGCCTACAGGGTTTCACCGGGGAGCTGTTTTTT.

This clonotype was counted at least ten times. The chain combines TRBV12-3 or TRBV12-4 with TRBJ1-1; TRBD1 is a possible D gene (6 bases). The V gene lost 6 bases and the J gene lost 10 bases, with 18 bases spanning the gap. CDR3 size: 13 residues. CDR3 in DNA: TGTGCCAGCAGCCCCCAGGGACAATCTGGAGCTTTCTTT. Protein sequence: CASSPQGQSGAFF.

This clonotype was recorded at least ten times. The chain combines TRBV20-1 with TRBJ1-1; the D gene is possibly TRBD1 (5 bases). The CDR3 has 14 residues. Trimming left V 1 base short and J 5 bases short, with 14 bases between. From germline, CDR1 is DFQATT and CDR2 SNEGSKA (reference sequence). The CDR3 is CSARVGARGTEAFF. Written as DNA, the CDR3 is TGCAGTGCTAGAGTCGGGGCGCGGGGGACTGAAGCTTTCTTT.

This clonotype was picked up many times. The chain employs TRBV5-1 and TRBJ1-6; TRBD1 is a possible D gene (6 bases). Germline V gene data show CDR1 as SGHRS and CDR2 as YFSETQ. The CDR3 has 12 amino acids. The ends were cut back, 4 bases at V and 11 bases at J, with 10 bases in the middle. CDR3 region: CASSAGHTPLHF. The CDR3 nucleotides are TGCGCCAGCAGCGCGGGACACACACCCCTCCACTTT.

This clonotype was seen at least ten times. The chain uses TRBV5-1 and TRBJ1-1; 9 bases align to TRBD1. Germline-derived CDR1 and CDR2 are SGHRS and YFSETQ. Losses at the gene ends were 3 bases for V and 0 bases for J; bases not matched to a gene: 9. CDR3 length: 17 amino acids. CDR3 loop: CASSYRGPRPVNTEAFF. The CDR3 bases are TGCGCCAGCAGCTACAGGGGGCCCCGACCGGTGAACACTGAAGCTTTCTTT.

In its sample, this clonotype was seen many times. CDR3 amino acids: CASSWGTGTDTQYF. CDR3 coding DNA: TGCGCCAGCAGCTGGGGCACGGGCACAGATACGCAGTATTTT. This sequence joins TRBV5-1 and TRBJ2-3; D may be TRBD1 (5 bases). The CDR3 extends over 14 amino acids. The germline V gene has CDR1 SGHRS and CDR2 YFSETQ. Trimming removed 3 bases at V and 1 base at J, with 9 bases between. The full variable domain, with the rest looked up from reference TRBV5-1 and TRBJ2-3, is KAGVTQTPRYLIKTRGQQVTLSCSPISGHRSVSWYQQTPGQGLQFLFEYFSETQRNKGNFPGRFSGRQFSNSRSEMNVSTLELGDSALYLCASSWGTGTDTQYFGPGTRLTVL.

This clonotype was counted ten times or more. The genes are TRBV5-1 and TRBJ1-5; 9 nucleotides agree with TRBD1. The V gene end was trimmed by 6 bases and the J gene end by 6 bases; junction bases not matched to a gene: 10. Germline V gene data show CDR1 as SGHRS and CDR2 as YFSETQ. There are 15 residues in the CDR3. In DNA form, the CDR3 reads TGCGCCAGCATAACAGGGGGCTTTGAAGTTCAGCCCCAGCATTTT. Residues: CASITGGFEVQPQHF.

This clonotype came up many times. The CDR3 DNA sequence: TGCAGTGCTCAGGACAGGGGTTTGGGAAACACCATATATTTT. Its translation is CSAQDRGLGNTIYF. V gene TRBV20-1 combines with J gene TRBJ1-3; 9 bases align to TRBD1. Germline V lookup: CDR1 DFQATT, CDR2 SNEGSKA (reference sequence). Trimming took 5 bases from V and 4 from J; bases not matched to a gene: 6. There are 14 residues in the CDR3.

This clonotype was observed many times. This sequence joins TRBV18 and TRBJ2-1; 7 nucleotides match TRBD1. Germline CDR1 KGHSH, CDR2 LQKENI. Trimming took 3 bases from V and 6 from J; bases not matched to a gene: 8. The CDR3 is 15 residues long. The DNA for the CDR3 is TGTGCCAGCTCACCGGGACAGCCAAGACCCAATGAGCAGTTCTTC. Translated, it gives CASSPGQPRPNEQFF.

This clonotype has a count of ten or more. The V call is TRBV2, the J call TRBJ2-3; a weak D match, TRBD2 (6 bases). The CDR3 loop spans 22 amino acids. CDR1 SNHLY and CDR2 FYNNEI come from the germline V gene. The V end was cut by 3 bases, the J end by 0 bases, with 31 bases between. CDR3 in amino acids: CASSDPAAWWEAGSSSTDTQYF. CDR3 coding DNA: TGTGCCAGCAGTGACCCTGCCGCCTGGTGGGAGGCGGGATCGTCTAGCACAGATACGCAGTATTTT.

The table lists this clonotype with many counts. This chain connects TRBV20-1 to TRBJ2-3; TRBD2 agrees at 8 bases. Germline V gene data show CDR1 as DFQATT and CDR2 as SNEGSKA (reference sequence). V shed 7 bases, J shed 2 bases, and the junction held 8 bases outside the gene matches. This CDR3 has 14 residues. The CDR3 region has the DNA TGCAGTGGGATCCCGGGGGGGACCACAGATACGCAGTATTTT. It encodes CSGIPGGTTDTQYF.

This clonotype was detected ten times or more. The V and J genes are TRBV20-1 and TRBJ2-7, with D possibly being TRBD1 (8 bases). Looked up from germline, CDR1 is DFQATT and CDR2 is SNEGSKA (reference sequence). Trimming took 6 bases from V and 3 from J, leaving 12 bases between them. The CDR3 is 12 residues long. CDR3 in amino acids: CSADREGYEQYF. The DNA for the CDR3 is TGCAGTGCGGACAGGGAGGGCTACGAGCAGTACTTC.

This clonotype came up many times. This chain links TRBV9 with TRBJ2-3, with D tentatively TRBD2 (5 bases). Germline CDR1 is SGDLS and CDR2 is YYNGEE. This CDR3 spans 13 amino acids. The ends were cut back, 3 bases at V and 4 bases at J, with 9 bases in the middle. For the CDR3, the DNA is TGTGCCAGCAGCGCTCGGACTTCAGATACGCAGTATTTT. Residues: CASSARTSDTQYF.

At least ten counts were recorded for this clonotype. The V and J genes are TRBV6-5 and TRBJ1-4; TRBD1 matches at 8 bases. Germline CDR1 reads MNHEY; CDR2 reads SVGAGI. After removal of 2 bases from V and 4 bases from J, the junction contained 6 bases not matched to a gene. The CDR3 sequence is 16 residues long. The CDR3 loop reads CASSYTYRGYNEKLFF. In DNA form, the CDR3 reads TGTGCCAGCAGTTACACCTACAGGGGGTATAATGAAAAACTGTTTTTT.

This chain joins TRBV5-1 and TRBJ2-3, with a possible D match to TRBD1 (5 bases). CDR3 length: 15 amino acids. Germline V gene sequence: CDR1 SGHRS, CDR2 YFSETQ. V was trimmed by 1 base and J by 4 bases, leaving 13 bases between them. DNA of the CDR3: TGCGCCAGCAGCTTGTGTCAAGGGGTTCCAGATACGCAGTATTTT. It specifies CASSLCQGVPDTQYF.

In its sample, this clonotype was seen many times. The chain carries TRBV20-1 and TRBJ2-1; 7 nucleotides agree with TRBD2. Trimming at V came to 5 bases and at J to 6 bases, leaving 13 bases not matched to a gene. The CDR3 totals 15 residues. Germline-derived CDR1 and CDR2 are DFQATT and SNEGSKA (reference sequence). For the CDR3, the DNA is TGCAGTGCTTCTGATAGGGGAGGGGTCCTCAATGAGCAGTTCTTC. The encoded protein is CSASDRGGVLNEQFF.

This clonotype was found many times. V is TRBV12-3 or TRBV12-4 and J is TRBJ2-5, with 16 bases that match TRBD2. Trimming at V came to 5 bases and at J to 5 bases, leaving 8 bases not matched to a gene. The CDR3 length is 17 residues. The chain's CDR3 is CASSPGTSGGAGETQYF. CDR3 coding DNA: TGTGCCAGCAGTCCCGGGACTAGCGGGGGGGCCGGTGAGACCCAGTACTTC.

Ten or more counts support this clonotype. The rearrangement joins TRBV5-1 to TRBJ2-1; the D is unclear. Trimming pared 1 base from V and 8 bases from J, leaving 13 bases between. The CDR3 runs 14 residues. CDR1 is SGHRS, CDR2 YFSETQ, per germline. CDR3 in DNA: TGCGCCAGCAGCTTGAATCCCTACCTCGATGAGCAGTTCTTC. Translating gives CASSLNPYLDEQFF.

In its sample, this clonotype was seen many times. The chain links TRBV7-8 to TRBJ1-6, with no clear D. The germline gives CDR1 SGHVS, CDR2 FQNEAQ. Trimming removed 1 base from V and 0 bases from J, with 10 bases in between. This CDR3 is 17 amino acids long. In DNA form, the CDR3 reads TGTGCCAGCAGCTTAGGCAGCAGCAGCTCCTATAATTCACCCCTCCACTTT. This gives the protein CASSLGSSSSYNSPLHF.

This clonotype showed up many times. Here the CDR3 reads CASSPPRGQGWYGYTF. CDR3 sequence (DNA): TGTGCCAGCTCACCACCGCGAGGACAGGGGTGGTATGGCTACACCTTC. This sequence joins TRBV18 and TRBJ1-2; 9 positions agree with TRBD1. The CDR3 has 16 amino acids. V trimming: 0 bases; J trimming: 5 bases; junction bases outside the gene matches: 7. Germline assignment: CDR1 KGHSH and CDR2 LQKENI.